This paragraph reports one T cell receptor beta chain. Its antigen is undetermined. This sample is drawn from a study of shared clonotypes between healthy human individuals. Whole-study results and caveats: Incomplete sequencing of sorted subsets was indicated by rarefaction despite large depth.

Sequencing was performed with immunoSEQ multiplex PCR; in TCRdb, only in-frame clones are kept and a portion is missing. The sample includes hundreds of thousands of clones, roughly 94% seen only once; the top ten take about a quarter. Germline CDR1 MRHNA, CDR2 SNTAGT. This CDR3 is 14 amino acids long. V lost 2 bases and J 3 bases, leaving 7 bases between the germline ends. CD45RO-negative cells were positively selected for CCR7, leaving out terminally differentiated effector memory CD45RA+ cells. All donors were healthy HIV-negative adults lacking recent acute infections or vaccinations. This clonotype originated in a man between 25 and 39 years old in good health. The rearrangement links TRBV6-4 to TRBJ2-2; D not certain. The sequencing sample was made of naive CD8+ T cells sorted from blood. The CDR3 is CASSDRADTGELFF. The CDR3 region has the DNA TGTGCCAGCAGTGACAGGGCTGACACCGGGGAGCTGTTTTTT.